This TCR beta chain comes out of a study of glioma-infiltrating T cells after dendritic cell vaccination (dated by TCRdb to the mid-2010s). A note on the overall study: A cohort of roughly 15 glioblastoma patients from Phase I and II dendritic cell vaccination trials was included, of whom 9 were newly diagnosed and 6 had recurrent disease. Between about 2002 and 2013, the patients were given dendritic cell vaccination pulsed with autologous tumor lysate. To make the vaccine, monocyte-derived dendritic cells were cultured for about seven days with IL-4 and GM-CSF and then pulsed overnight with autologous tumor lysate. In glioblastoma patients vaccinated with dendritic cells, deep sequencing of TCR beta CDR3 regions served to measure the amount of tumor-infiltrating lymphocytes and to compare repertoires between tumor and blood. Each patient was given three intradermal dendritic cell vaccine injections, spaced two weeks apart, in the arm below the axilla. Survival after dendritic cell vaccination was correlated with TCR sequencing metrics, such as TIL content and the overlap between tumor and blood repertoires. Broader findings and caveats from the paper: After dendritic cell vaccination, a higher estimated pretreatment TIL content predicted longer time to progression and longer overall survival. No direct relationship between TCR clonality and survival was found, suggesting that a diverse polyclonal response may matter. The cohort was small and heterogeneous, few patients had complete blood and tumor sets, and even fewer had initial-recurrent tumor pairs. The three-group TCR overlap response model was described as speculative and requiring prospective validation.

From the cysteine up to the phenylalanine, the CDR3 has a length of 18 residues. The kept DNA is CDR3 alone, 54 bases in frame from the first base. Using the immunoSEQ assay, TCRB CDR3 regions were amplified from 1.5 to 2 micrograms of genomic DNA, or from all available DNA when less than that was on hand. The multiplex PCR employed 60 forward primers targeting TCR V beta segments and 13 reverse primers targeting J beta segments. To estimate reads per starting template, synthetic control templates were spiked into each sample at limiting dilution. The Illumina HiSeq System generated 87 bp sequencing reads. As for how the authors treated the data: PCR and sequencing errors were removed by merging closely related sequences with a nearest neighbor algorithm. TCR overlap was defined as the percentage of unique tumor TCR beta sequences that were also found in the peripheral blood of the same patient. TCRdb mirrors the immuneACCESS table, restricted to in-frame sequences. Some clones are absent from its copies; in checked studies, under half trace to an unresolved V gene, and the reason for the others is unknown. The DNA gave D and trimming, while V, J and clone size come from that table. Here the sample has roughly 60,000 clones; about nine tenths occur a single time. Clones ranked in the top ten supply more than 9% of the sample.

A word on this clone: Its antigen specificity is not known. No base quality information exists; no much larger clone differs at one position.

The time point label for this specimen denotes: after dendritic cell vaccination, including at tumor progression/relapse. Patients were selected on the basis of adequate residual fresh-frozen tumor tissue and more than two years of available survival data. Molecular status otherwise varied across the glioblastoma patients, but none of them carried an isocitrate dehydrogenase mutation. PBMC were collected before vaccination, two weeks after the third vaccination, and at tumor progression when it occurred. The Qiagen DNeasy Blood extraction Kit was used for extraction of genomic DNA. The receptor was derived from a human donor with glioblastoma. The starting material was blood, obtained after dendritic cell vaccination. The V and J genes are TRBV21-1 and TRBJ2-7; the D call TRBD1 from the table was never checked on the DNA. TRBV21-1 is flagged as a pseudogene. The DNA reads TGTGCCAGCAGCCCCCAAGGACAGGGCGCGTCTACAGACTACGAGCAGTACTTC. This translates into CASSPQGQGASTDYEQYF.